The subject of this entry is one T cell receptor (beta chain). The assay was immunoSEQ multiplex PCR, and TCRdb's table has in-frame clones only and misses some. The sample includes more than 25,000 clones, just under 80% of them seen just once. This sample was taken from a study of neoadjuvant anti-PD-1 for oral cavity cancer. V was shortened by 5 bases and J by 5 bases, with 15 bases between the two germline ends. The CDR3 contains 14 residues. In germline, CDR1 is SGHTA, CDR2 FQGNSA. Time point in this sample: after neoadjuvant nivolumab, at surgical resection. PBMCs were not maintained or expanded in culture before analysis.

The sequences come from PBMCs, collected after nivolumab (anti-PD-1) treatment. The TCR comes from a person between 35 and 79 years old with oral cavity squamous cell carcinoma. The J gene is TRBJ2-5, the V gene TRBV7-2; TRBD2 might be the D (6 bases). The CDR3 spells CASSHRRVSETQYF. DNA of the CDR3: TGTGCCAGCAGCCACAGGAGGGTCTCGGAGACCCAGTACTTC. Filled out from reference TRBV7-2 and TRBJ2-5, the complete variable domain reads GAGVSQSPSNKVTEKGKDVELRCDPISGHTALYWYRQSLGQGLEFLIYFQGNSAPDKSGLPSDRFSAERTGGSVSTLTIQRTQQEDSAVYLCASSHRRVSETQYFGPGTRLLVL.